A selection of T cell receptor beta chains follows, all from one sample in a study of T cell responses to AZD1222 COVID-19 vaccine. Measured with immunoSEQ multiplex PCR; TCRdb has only the in-frame clones, and not every one. The sample holds over 100,000 clones; 93% are singletons and the top ten take around 5%. The sample consisted of peripheral blood, taken on day 0 of AZD1222 vaccination. The receptors were gathered from an adult in good health. CDR3s include the opening cysteine and the closing phenylalanine or tryptophan. A D gene is named only where the DNA matches it firmly. Size values are once, few and many counts, or a class for expanded clones, and some rows have none.

J gene	D gene	V gene	clone size	CDR3 DNA	CDR3 protein
TRBJ2-3	TRBD2	TRBV19	.	TGTGCCAGTAGAGGAAGGGGACTAGCGGGGGCCGGAGGAAATACGCAGTATTTT	CASRGRGLAGAGGNTQYF
TRBJ1-2	TRBD1	TRBV5-1	.	TGCGCCAGCAGCACCACTACCGGGACAGGGCTTGGCTACACCTTC	CASSTTTGTGLGYTF
TRBJ2-1	.	TRBV1	.	TGCACCAGCAGGGTTAGGGCTAGCGGGCCGAGCTCCTACAATGAGCAGTTCTTC	CTSRVRASGPSSYNEQFF
TRBJ2-7	TRBD1	TRBV7-3	.	TGTGCCAGCAGCCCCATAAAACCGGGACAGGGGTTGTACGAGCAGTACTTC	CASSPIKPGQGLYEQYF
TRBJ1-6	TRBD1	TRBV5-1	once	TGCGCCAGCAGCTCGGAGGTGGGACAGGGTATACCCCTCCACTTT	CASSSEVGQGIPLHF
TRBJ1-2	.	TRBV2	.	TGTGCCAGCAGTTTGGACCCTCCTAACTATGGCTACACCTTC	CASSLDPPNYGYTF
TRBJ2-1	.	TRBV11-2	once	TGTGCCAGCAGCTCCTTCCCGGGGCACCCCTACAATGAGCAGTTCTTC	CASSSFPGHPYNEQFF
TRBJ2-7	TRBD2	TRBV27	.	TGTGCCAGCAGCCTTTCCGGGACTAGCTCCTACGAGCAGTACTTC	CASSLSGTSSYEQYF
TRBJ2-4	.	TRBV6-5	once	TGTGCCAGCAGCACACAGGGTTCGAGCAAAAACATTCAGTACTTC	CASSTQGSSKNIQYF
TRBJ2-2	TRBD2	TRBV7-2	.	TGTGCCAGCAGCTGGGGACTAGCGGGAGAGGGGGAGCTGTTTTTT	CASSWGLAGEGELFF
TRBJ2-1	TRBD2	TRBV2	.	TGTGTCAGCAGGACTAGCGGGGACAATGAGCAGTTCTTC	CVSRTSGDNEQFF
TRBJ2-3	.	TRBV6-4	.	TGTGCCAGCAGTGACTCTGGCGGGACGGGCACAGATACGCAGTATTTT	CASSDSGGTGTDTQYF
TRBJ2-7	.	TRBV28	.	TGTGCCAGCAGTTTTGTCGGTAGCTACGAGCAGTACTTC	CASSFVGSYEQYF
TRBJ1-3	.	TRBV7-8	.	TGTGCCAGCAGCTCCACCCTACTAAACACCATATATTTT	CASSSTLLNTIYF
TRBJ2-1	TRBD2	TRBV12-5	medium-sized	TGTGCTAGCCAGACTGCGGTTAGACTAGCGGACAACAATGAGCAGTTCTTC	CASQTAVRLADNNEQFF
TRBJ1-4	.	TRBV4-2	.	TGTGCCAGCAGATACGGGGGAACTAATGAAAAACTGTTTTTT	CASRYGGTNEKLFF
TRBJ1-5	TRBD1	TRBV27	.	TGTGCCAGCAGTTTACGGGCAGGGGGCTATGGGCAGCCCCAGCATTTT	CASSLRAGGYGQPQHF
TRBJ2-3	TRBD2	TRBV20-1	.	TGCAGTGCTAGTCTCCTAGCGGGAGGGTTTGAGGGTACGCAGTATTTT	CSASLLAGGFEGTQYF
TRBJ2-7	.	TRBV2	.	TGTGCCAGCAGTGCACTGGCAGGACGCTACGAGCAGTACTTC	CASSALAGRYEQYF
TRBJ2-7	.	TRBV3-1/TRBV3-2	.	TGTGCCAGCAGCCAGGAGGTTCGGGACGAGCAGTACTTC	CASSQEVRDEQYF
TRBJ2-5	TRBD1	TRBV11-3	once	TGTGCCAGCAGCTTAGGTCGGCAGGGGGCTTGGGAGACCCAGTACTTC	CASSLGRQGAWETQYF
TRBJ2-3	TRBD1	TRBV7-6	.	TGTGCCAGCAGCCCCCGACAGGGGTCTACGCAGTATTTT	CASSPRQGSTQYF
TRBJ2-1	.	TRBV9	.	TGTGCCAGCAGCCCCCACCCCCTGAGCTCCTACAATGAGCAGTTCTTC	CASSPHPLSSYNEQFF
TRBJ2-1	TRBD1	TRBV24-1	.	TGTGCCACCAGTGACCGCGGACAGGGAATAGGTAATGAGCAGTTCTTC	CATSDRGQGIGNEQFF
TRBJ2-7	.	TRBV6-5	.	TGTGCCAGCAGTTACGCAGGATTCTACGAGCAGTACTTC	CASSYAGFYEQYF
TRBJ1-6	.	TRBV15	.	TGTGCCACCAGTCAAAGTAGGCTCGGGAATTCACCCCTCCACTTT	CATSQSRLGNSPLHF
TRBJ2-1	TRBD2	TRBV2	.	TGTGCCAGCCAGGGACTAGCTCTCTACAATGAGCAGTTCTTC	CASQGLALYNEQFF
TRBJ1-2	TRBD1	TRBV18	.	TGTGCCAGCTCAATACGAGGACAGGGTGCTAACTATGGCTACACCTTC	CASSIRGQGANYGYTF
TRBJ1-2	.	TRBV6-2/TRBV6-3	.	TGTGCCAGCAGTTTCCAGGGAAATTGGAACACCTTC	CASSFQGNWNTF
TRBJ2-5	TRBD2	TRBV12-3/TRBV12-4	.	TGTGCCAGCAGTTCTAGCGGGAGCGAGACCCAGTACTTC	CASSSSGSETQYF
TRBJ2-3	.	TRBV9	.	TGTGCCAGCAGCTACCGAGGATCAGATACGCAGTATTTT	CASSYRGSDTQYF
TRBJ2-7	.	TRBV7-7	.	TGTGCTAGCAGCCCCGACAGAGGGCGCCCCTACGAGCAGTACTTC	CASSPDRGRPYEQYF
TRBJ2-2	.	TRBV18	.	TGTGCCAGCTCACCATCCCTCCCCGGGGAGCTGTTTTTT	CASSPSLPGELFF
TRBJ1-4	TRBD1	TRBV5-1	.	TGCGCCAGCAGCTTGGGGGACAGGGAGGATGAAAAACTGTTTTTT	CASSLGDREDEKLFF
TRBJ1-2	.	TRBV7-9	.	TGTGCCAGCAGCGCCCTCAGCACGAACTATGGCTACACCTTC	CASSALSTNYGYTF
TRBJ1-2	TRBD1	TRBV28	.	TGTGCCAGCAGTCAAACCCCGGGGGACAGGACGCTTAACTATGGCTACACCTTC	CASSQTPGDRTLNYGYTF
TRBJ2-2	TRBD2	TRBV4-3	.	TGCGCCAGCAGCCACCCGAAGGGCGGGAGACGGACCGGGGAGCTGTTTTTT	CASSHPKGGRRTGELFF
TRBJ1-5	.	TRBV6-1	.	TGTGCCAGCAGTGAAAAGGCCAATCAGCCCCAGCATTTT	CASSEKANQPQHF
TRBJ1-4	.	TRBV5-1	once	TGCGCCAGCAGCTTGGCGGGGTCAACTAATGAAAAACTGTTTTTT	CASSLAGSTNEKLFF
TRBJ2-7	.	TRBV4-1	.	TGCGCCAGCAGGCAAGGGCTACTAGCACCCTACGAGCAGTACTTC	CASRQGLLAPYEQYF
TRBJ2-4	.	TRBV4-1	.	TGCGCCAGCAGCCAAATTCGGGACGGAAACATTCAGTACTTC	CASSQIRDGNIQYF
TRBJ1-6	.	TRBV27	.	TGTGCCAGTCGGGCCCTAGATAATTCACCCCTCCACTTT	CASRALDNSPLHF
TRBJ2-7	.	TRBV7-2	.	TGTGCCAGCAGCTTAGCGCAGTCAAGGACCGAGCAGTACTTC	CASSLAQSRTEQYF
TRBJ1-5	TRBD1	TRBV27	.	TGTGCCAGCAGAGACAGGGGTCTAGGGCCCCAGCATTTT	CASRDRGLGPQHF
TRBJ2-4	.	TRBV7-2	.	TGTGCCAGCAGCTTAGCGCTCGGAGGGAACATTCAGTACTTC	CASSLALGGNIQYF
TRBJ1-1	.	TRBV19	.	TGTGCCAGTAGGGTAGGACAGCGGAGCACTGAAGCTTTCTTT	CASRVGQRSTEAFF
TRBJ2-3	.	TRBV28	.	TGTGCCAGCAGTTTACGGGGACCAGCCACAGATACGCAGTATTTT	CASSLRGPATDTQYF
TRBJ1-1	TRBD1	TRBV27	.	TGTGCCAGCAGTCCCCGCGGGACAGGGGACCACACTGAAGCTTTCTTT	CASSPRGTGDHTEAFF
TRBJ1-2	.	TRBV4-3	.	TGCGCCAGCAGCCAAGATTCGTTGGCAGCCAATATCCTCTATGGCTACACCTTC	CASSQDSLAANILYGYTF
TRBJ2-1	TRBD2	TRBV6-2/TRBV6-3	once	TGTGCCAGCAGTTACGAAGCGGGAAGCTACAATGAGCAGTTCTTC	CASSYEAGSYNEQFF
TRBJ2-7	TRBD2	TRBV3-1/TRBV3-2	.	TGTGCCAGCAGCCCCTCCGCGGGGGACTACGAGCAGTACTTC	CASSPSAGDYEQYF
TRBJ2-7	.	TRBV7-2	.	TGTGCCAGCAGCCCTTGGACAGCCGGATCCCCCTACGAGCAGTACTTC	CASSPWTAGSPYEQYF